A single T cell receptor (beta chain) is shown here with its context. Its specificity is not known. This record belongs to a study of T cell responses to AZD1222 COVID-19 vaccine. Study-wide background: Second doses that came at about 4 or about 12 weeks were put together.

Study results and limitations: Among AZD1222 vaccinees, only five or six were seropositive at baseline. Repertoire samples came only from after the peak T cell response.

Measured with immunoSEQ multiplex PCR; TCRdb has only the in-frame clones, and not every one. The sample has fewer than 50,000 clones; about three quarters are singletons. Sequencing used peripheral blood, obtained on day 0 of AZD1222 vaccination. The sequence was collected from an adult in good health.

CDR3 region: CASMIGTRNTGELFF. CDR3 sequence (DNA): TGCGCCAGCATGATAGGGACACGGAACACCGGGGAGCTGTTTTTT. The chain links TRBV23-1 to TRBJ2-2; possible D gene TRBD1, 6 bases. TRBV23-1 is noted as an ORF with a role that remains uncertain. The CDR3 consists of 15 residues. Trimming removed 7 bases at V and 1 base at J, with 13 bases between.